Below are 22 T cell receptor beta chains sequenced from a single sample in a study of CD8+ T cells in alopecia areata. After isolation, RNA underwent reverse transcription to generate cDNA as the sequencing template. Generated by immunoSEQ multiplex PCR, the TCRdb table keeps only in-frame clones and is missing some. The sample consists of fewer than 110,000 clones, just over 85% of them appearing once. The sample's treatment: oral pan-JAK inhibitor, 5-10 mg twice daily. The material was CD8+ T cells sorted from blood, obtained between weeks 30 and 35, from a patient treated with tofacitinib. The receptor set was obtained from a human donor with alopecia areata.

J is TRBJ2-1 and V is TRBV7-9; 10 bases agree with TRBD2. This CDR3 spans 14 amino acids. The V segment lost 1 base and the J segment 7 bases; nucleotides outside the gene matches: 1. Germline lookup yields CDR1 SEHNR and CDR2 FQNEAQ (reference sequence). CDR3 DNA sequence: TGTGCCAGCAGCTTAGTAGCGGGAGGTAATGAGCAGTTCTTC. Its protein product is CASSLVAGGNEQFF.

The count of this clone is one. J is TRBJ2-5 and V is TRBV6-6; 9 bases agree with TRBD1. Per germline, CDR1 MNHNY and CDR2 SVGAGI (reference sequence). The ends lost 5 bases at V and 3 bases at J; junction bases unmatched: 7. CDR3 length: 15 residues. The CDR3 DNA sequence: TGTGCCAGCAGTCAACGATGGACAGGGGAAGAGACCCAGTACTTC. Amino acids: CASSQRWTGEETQYF.

The CDR3 is CASSLILAGVGDTQYF. The CDR3 region has the DNA TGTGCCAGCAGTTTAATACTAGCGGGAGTAGGAGATACGCAGTATTTT. The J gene is TRBJ2-3, the V gene TRBV27; TRBD2 agrees at 11 bases. The CDR3 is 16 amino acids. V lost 2 bases, J lost 5 bases, and 6 bases stayed unmatched. Germline CDR1 reads MNHEY; CDR2 reads SMNVEV (reference sequence).

The chain carries TRBV4-2 and TRBJ2-5; TRBD2 agrees at 7 bases. The CDR3 loop spans 14 amino acids. The germline gives CDR1 LGHNA, CDR2 YNFKEQ. V was pared by 0 bases and J by 2 bases, with 0 bases of the junction left unmatched. The CDR3 protein is CASSQEGLQETQYF. The CDR3 DNA is TGTGCCAGCAGCCAAGAGGGACTACAAGAGACCCAGTACTTC.

V is TRBV27 and J is TRBJ2-3, with D perhaps matching TRBD1 (6 bases). The CDR3 extends over 16 amino acids. The germline CDR1 and CDR2 sequences are MNHEY and SMNVEV (reference sequence). V was pared by 2 bases and J by 5 bases, with 17 bases between. The DNA for the CDR3 is TGTGCCAGCAGTTTAGCAGCGGTGGCCAGGGGAGATACGCAGTATTTT. It translates to CASSLAAVARGDTQYF.

CDR3 sequence reads: CASSKGAGGTTYTYEQYF. The DNA of the CDR3 is TGTGCCAGCAGCAAAGGGGCAGGGGGCACCACCTATACCTACGAGCAGTACTTC. The V call is TRBV21-1, the J call TRBJ2-7; the listed D gene, TRBD1, was not tested against the DNA. TRBV21-1 is assigned pseudogene status. The CDR3 totals 18 residues.

The chain combines TRBV11-2 with TRBJ2-1; 8 bases agree with TRBD1. With V trimmed by 1 base and J by 4 bases, 6 bases remained unmatched. The CDR3 spans 16 residues. Germline CDR1 is SGHAT and CDR2 is FQNNGV. As DNA, the CDR3 is TGTGCCAGCAGCTTAGGCCCGGGACAGGAGTACAATGAGCAGTTCTTC. Protein: CASSLGPGQEYNEQFF. Complete variable domain (other parts from reference TRBV11-2 and TRBJ2-1): EAGVAQSPRYKIIEKRQSVAFWCNPISGHATLYWYQQILGQGPKLLIQFQNNGVVDDSQLPKDRFSAERLKGVDSTLKIQPAKLEDSAVYLCASSLGPGQEYNEQFFGPGTRLTVL.

The genes are TRBV30 and TRBJ2-7; D ambiguous. This CDR3 is built from 12 residues. Germline V lookup: CDR1 GTSNPN, CDR2 SVGIG (reference sequence). The V and J ends lost 1 base and 3 bases respectively, with 7 bases between them. Here the CDR3 reads CAWSANSYEQYF. Written as DNA, the CDR3 is TGTGCCTGGAGTGCGAACAGCTACGAGCAGTACTTC.

The J gene is TRBJ1-2, the V gene TRBV27, with 7 bases fitting TRBD1. Germline V lookup: CDR1 MNHEY, CDR2 SMNVEV (reference sequence). V lost 5 bases and J lost 8; bases outside the gene matches: 5. This CDR3 is built from 12 residues. CDR3 sequence (DNA): TGTGCCAGCAGTAAAGGGGGCAACGGCTACACCTTC. It translates to CASSKGGNGYTF.

This rearrangement joins TRBV4-2 to TRBJ2-7, with D perhaps assigned TRBD1 or TRBD2 (6 bases each). V was trimmed by 4 bases and J by 3 bases, leaving 13 bases between them. Germline lookup yields CDR1 LGHNA and CDR2 YNFKEQ. The CDR3 spans 14 residues. CDR3 loop: CASSPRGQGYEQYF. For the CDR3, the DNA is TGTGCCAGCAGCCCCCGGGGGCAGGGCTACGAGCAGTACTTC.

The chain recombines TRBV7-3 with TRBJ1-2, with D perhaps TRBD1 (5 bases). Germline assignment: CDR1 SGHTA and CDR2 FQGTGA. Trimming removed 3 bases from V and 3 bases from J, with 14 bases in between. The CDR3 contains 15 residues. CDR3 protein: CASSFPERGDYGYTF. CDR3 DNA sequence: TGTGCCAGCAGCTTCCCAGAGAGGGGCGACTATGGCTACACCTTC.

The genes are TRBV12-5 and TRBJ2-5, with D possibly TRBD2 on 6 matching bases. The germline V gene has CDR1 LGHNT and CDR2 FRNRAP. The V and J ends lost 4 bases and 1 base respectively, with 19 bases between them. The CDR3 totals 17 residues. CDR3 loop: CASGSTARGSFQETQYF. In DNA form, the CDR3 reads TGTGCTAGTGGTTCGACGGCGCGGGGCAGCTTCCAAGAGACCCAGTACTTC.

The chain has TRBV5-4 and TRBJ2-1, with 7 bases aligning to TRBD2. Germline CDR1 reads SGHNT; CDR2 reads YYREEE (reference sequence). The CDR3 totals 16 residues. The V and J ends lost 4 bases and 0 bases, in that order; junction bases with no gene match: 7. CDR3 sequence (DNA): TGTGCCAGCAGCGTTGGACTAGTCAGCTCCTACAATGAGCAGTTCTTC. Its protein is CASSVGLVSSYNEQFF.

The genes are TRBV29-1 and TRBJ2-2, with D uncertain. The CDR3 contains 12 residues. V was clipped by 7 bases and J by 4 bases, with 10 bases between them. Germline V gene data show CDR1 as SQVTM and CDR2 as ANQGSEA. The CDR3 reads CSAFWGTGELFF. The CDR3 nucleotides are TGCAGCGCTTTCTGGGGCACCGGGGAGCTGTTTTTT.

The chain uses TRBV2 and TRBJ2-7, with D possibly being TRBD1 (6 bases). Trimming left V 3 bases short and J 4 bases short, with 19 bases between. Germline loops: CDR1 SNHLY, CDR2 FYNNEI. This CDR3 spans 16 amino acids. The CDR3 DNA sequence: TGTGCCAGCAGTGATTCGGGGACACCAAGGTCGTACGAGCAGTACTTC. Its translation: CASSDSGTPRSYEQYF.

This rearrangement joins TRBV5-6 to TRBJ2-3; D perhaps matches TRBD1 (5 bases). CDR1 and CDR2 (germline): SGHDT, YYEEEE. Trimming removed 2 bases at V and 2 bases at J, with 15 bases between. The CDR3 runs 16 residues. DNA for the CDR3: TGTGCCAGCAGCTTCCTGTCAGGGCCGTCCACAGATACGCAGTATTTT. This translates into CASSFLSGPSTDTQYF.

The chain recombines TRBV29-1 with TRBJ2-6; 9 positions match TRBD1. With 6 bases clipped from V and 0 bases from J, the junction kept 3 bases outside the gene matches. Germline V gene sequence: CDR1 SQVTM, CDR2 ANQGSEA. The CDR3 is 15 amino acids. CDR3 protein: CSVGTGSSGANVLTF. The CDR3 DNA sequence: TGCAGCGTAGGGACAGGGAGCTCTGGGGCCAACGTCCTGACTTTC.

The rearrangement joins TRBV27 to TRBJ2-1; the D gene is possibly TRBD1 (6 bases). This CDR3 spans 17 amino acids. The germline CDR1 and CDR2 sequences are MNHEY and SMNVEV (reference sequence). V was pared by 3 bases and J by 9 bases, with 24 bases between. The CDR3 loop reads CASSFYYRVSLGSEQFF. In nucleotides, the CDR3 is TGTGCCAGCAGTTTCTACTACAGGGTTTCGCTAGGCAGTGAGCAGTTCTTC.

The chain links TRBV6-5 to TRBJ2-1; D remains unclear. V shed 4 bases and J shed 10 bases, with 11 bases lying between them. The CDR3 contains 12 residues. Germline V gene sequence: CDR1 MNHEY, CDR2 SVGAGI. CDR3 bases: TGTGCCAGCAGTTTTAAGAGTGGGGAGCAGTTCTTC. The encoded protein is CASSFKSGEQFF.

The chain has TRBV29-1 and TRBJ2-1; 8 bases are shared with TRBD2. V lost 4 bases, J lost 7 bases, and 6 bases stayed unmatched. The CDR3 totals 13 residues. Germline CDR1 and CDR2: SQVTM and ANQGSEA. CDR3 bases: TGCAGCGTTGTCTTAGCGGGGTGGAATGAGCAGTTCTTC. It codes for CSVVLAGWNEQFF.

The chain is built from TRBV2 and TRBJ2-7; 7 bases agree with TRBD1. V shed 7 bases and J 2 bases; nucleotides not matched to a gene: 11. Germline CDR1 and CDR2: SNHLY and FYNNEI. This CDR3 comprises 15 residues. CDR3 DNA: TGTGCCAGCATGGGCGAGACAGGGTTCGCCTACGAGCAGTACTTC. Translation gives CASMGETGFAYEQYF.

This clone was picked up a small number of times. The genes are TRBV29-1 and TRBJ2-3; D unresolved. The CDR3 runs to 11 residues. V was pared by 3 bases and J by 12 bases, with 13 bases between. Germline-derived CDR1 and CDR2 are SQVTM and ANQGSEA. As DNA, the CDR3 is TGCAGCGTTGATCTTGCGGATTGCCAGTATTTT. Protein product: CSVDLADCQYF.